Reported below is one T cell receptor (beta chain). The data were taken from a study of T cells in localized non-small cell lung cancer. Germline V gene sequence: CDR1 SGHRS, CDR2 YFSETQ. The CDR3 extends over 14 amino acids. Trimming left V 5 bases short and J 0 bases short, with 12 bases between. Data came from immunoSEQ multiplex PCR; TCRdb stores just in-frame clones and leaves some out. Among some 35,000 clones, more than 80% were seen once, and the ten largest hold more than 5.5%. The source was peripheral blood, collected before any cancer treatment. The TCR comes from a female donor older than 55 with stage I lung adenocarcinoma. The chain combines TRBV5-1 with TRBJ2-7, with D perhaps TRBD1 (5 bases). The CDR3 region has the DNA TGCGCCAGCAGTCCGAATACAGGCTCCTACGAGCAGTACTTC. Its protein product is CASSPNTGSYEQYF.